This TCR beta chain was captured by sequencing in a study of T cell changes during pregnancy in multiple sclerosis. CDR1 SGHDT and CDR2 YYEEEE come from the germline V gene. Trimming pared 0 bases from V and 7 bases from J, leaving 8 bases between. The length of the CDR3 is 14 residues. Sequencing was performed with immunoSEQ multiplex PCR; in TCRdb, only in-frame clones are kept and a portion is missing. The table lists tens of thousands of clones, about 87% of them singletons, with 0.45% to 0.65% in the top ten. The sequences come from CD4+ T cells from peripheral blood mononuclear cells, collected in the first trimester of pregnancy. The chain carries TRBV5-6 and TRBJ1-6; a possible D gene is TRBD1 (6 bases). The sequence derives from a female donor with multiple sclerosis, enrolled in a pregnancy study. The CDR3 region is CASSLGQANSPLHF. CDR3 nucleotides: TGTGCCAGCAGCTTGGGACAGGCCAATTCACCCCTCCACTTT.